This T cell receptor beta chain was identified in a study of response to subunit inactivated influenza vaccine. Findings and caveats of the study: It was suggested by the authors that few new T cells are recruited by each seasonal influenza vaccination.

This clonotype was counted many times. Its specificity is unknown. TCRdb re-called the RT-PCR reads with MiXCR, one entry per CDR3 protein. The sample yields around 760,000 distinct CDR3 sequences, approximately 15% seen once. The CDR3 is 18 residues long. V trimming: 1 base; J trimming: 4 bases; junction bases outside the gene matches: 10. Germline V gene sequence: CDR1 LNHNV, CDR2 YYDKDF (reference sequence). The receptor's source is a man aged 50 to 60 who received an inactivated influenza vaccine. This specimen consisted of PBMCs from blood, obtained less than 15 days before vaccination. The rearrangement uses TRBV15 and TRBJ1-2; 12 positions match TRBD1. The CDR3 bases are TGTGCCACCAGCAGAGGTCTCGGGGGACAGGGGGCCCCCTATGGCTACACCTTC. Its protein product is CATSRGLGGQGAPYGYTF.